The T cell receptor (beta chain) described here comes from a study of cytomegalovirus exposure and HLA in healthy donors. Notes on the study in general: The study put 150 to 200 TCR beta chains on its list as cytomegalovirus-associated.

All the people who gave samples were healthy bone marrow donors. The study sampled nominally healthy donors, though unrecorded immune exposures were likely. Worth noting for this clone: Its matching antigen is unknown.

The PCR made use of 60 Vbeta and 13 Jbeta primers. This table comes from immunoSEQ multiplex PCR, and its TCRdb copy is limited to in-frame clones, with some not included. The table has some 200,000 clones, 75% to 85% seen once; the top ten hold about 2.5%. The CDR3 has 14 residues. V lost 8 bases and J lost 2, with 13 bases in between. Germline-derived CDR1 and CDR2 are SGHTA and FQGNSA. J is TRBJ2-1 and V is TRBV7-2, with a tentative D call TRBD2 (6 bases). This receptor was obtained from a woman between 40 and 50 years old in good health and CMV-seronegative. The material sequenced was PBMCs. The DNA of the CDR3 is TGTGCCAGCGAAGGCTTAGCGGCCTACAATGAGCAGTTCTTC. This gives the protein CASEGLAAYNEQFF.